Listed below are T cell receptor beta chains from one sample, sequenced in a study of identical twins. In TCRdb, the 5' RACE reads were re-called with MiXCR into one record per CDR3 protein. The table includes roughly 540,000 distinct CDR3 sequences, less than 25% detected once. The same specimen was also included in a second study, on T cells expressing NK-cell markers.

The sample taken for sequencing was CD4+ T cells sorted from blood. All receptors derive from a woman in her late teens or twenties in good health. The CDR3 runs from the conserved cysteine through the conserved F or W. The D gene is left open where the match is weak. Size is stated for part of the rows, as once, few or many counts, or as a class when the clone is expanded.

cdr3_nt: TGCAGTGCTGACCGGGACAGGGGCGGGAATGAGCAGTTCTTC
cdr3_aa: CSADRDRGGNEQFF
clone_size: -
j_call: TRBJ2-1
d_call: TRBD1
v_call: TRBV20-1
cdr3_length: 14

cdr3_nt: TGTGCCTGGAGTGTAACGCCCGAGCAGTACTTC
cdr3_aa: CAWSVTPEQYF
clone_size: -
j_call: TRBJ2-7
d_call: -
v_call: TRBV30
cdr3_length: 11

cdr3_nt: TGTGCCAGCAGTTACCGGGAGGTAAACTACGAGCAGTACTTC
cdr3_aa: CASSYREVNYEQYF
clone_size: -
j_call: TRBJ2-7
d_call: TRBD2
v_call: TRBV6-2/TRBV6-3
cdr3_length: 14

cdr3_nt: TGTGCCAGCAGCCCCCCCGGGGGGAGGGGTGGAGAGACCCAGTACTTC
cdr3_aa: CASSPPGGRGGETQYF
clone_size: few
j_call: TRBJ2-5
d_call: TRBD2
v_call: TRBV7-2
cdr3_length: 16

cdr3_nt: TGTGCTAGTGGTTTGGCCGGGGCCAACGTCCTGACTTTC
cdr3_aa: CASGLAGANVLTF
clone_size: once
j_call: TRBJ2-6
d_call: -
v_call: TRBV12-5
cdr3_length: 13

cdr3_nt: TGTGCCAGCAGCGTAAGCCTCCAAGAGACCCAGTACTTC
cdr3_aa: CASSVSLQETQYF
clone_size: few
j_call: TRBJ2-5
d_call: -
v_call: TRBV9
cdr3_length: 13

cdr3_nt: TGTGCCTCCTGCCAAAAACGGGGGGCAGCGTCAACAGATACGCAGTATTTT
cdr3_aa: CASCQKRGAASTDTQYF
clone_size: once
j_call: TRBJ2-3
d_call: -
v_call: TRBV3-1
cdr3_length: 17

cdr3_nt: TGTGCCGCTTCAGGGAGCATGAACACTGAAGCTTTCTTT
cdr3_aa: CAASGSMNTEAFF
clone_size: few
j_call: TRBJ1-1
d_call: -
v_call: TRBV6-1
cdr3_length: 13

cdr3_nt: TGTGCCACCAGTGTAACGGGAGTTGAGACCCAGTACTTC
cdr3_aa: CATSVTGVETQYF
clone_size: few
j_call: TRBJ2-5
d_call: -
v_call: TRBV24-1
cdr3_length: 13

cdr3_nt: TGTGCCAGCAGCGGGACTAGCGGGAGCTACGAGCAGTACTTC
cdr3_aa: CASSGTSGSYEQYF
clone_size: many
j_call: TRBJ2-7
d_call: TRBD2
v_call: TRBV25-1
cdr3_length: 14

cdr3_nt: TGTGCCAGCACCCAGGGGCTGGGGCGCCAGGAGGGCTACACCTTC
cdr3_aa: CASTQGLGRQEGYTF
clone_size: -
j_call: TRBJ1-2
d_call: -
v_call: TRBV12-3/TRBV12-4
cdr3_length: 15

cdr3_nt: TGCAGTGCTCTACCGGCCGGCTACACCTTC
cdr3_aa: CSALPAGYTF
clone_size: few
j_call: TRBJ1-2
d_call: -
v_call: TRBV20-1
cdr3_length: 10

cdr3_nt: TGTGCCAGCAGACGACAGGGCCGCGATGGCTACACCTTC
cdr3_aa: CASRRQGRDGYTF
clone_size: few
j_call: TRBJ1-2
d_call: TRBD1
v_call: TRBV12-3/TRBV12-4
cdr3_length: 13

cdr3_nt: TGTGCCAGCACCCCCATCTCTGGGGCCAACGTCCTGACTTTC
cdr3_aa: CASTPISGANVLTF
clone_size: few
j_call: TRBJ2-6
d_call: -
v_call: TRBV7-9
cdr3_length: 14

cdr3_nt: TGCAGTGCTGCCGACCCCGTGGGCCTTTCACCCCTCCACTTT
cdr3_aa: CSAADPVGLSPLHF
clone_size: few
j_call: TRBJ1-6
d_call: -
v_call: TRBV20-1
cdr3_length: 14

cdr3_nt: TGCGCCAGCAGCGGGCAGGCGAGCATGAACACTGAAGCTTTCTTT
cdr3_aa: CASSGQASMNTEAFF
clone_size: few
j_call: TRBJ1-1
d_call: -
v_call: TRBV5-1
cdr3_length: 15

cdr3_nt: TGTGCCAGCAGACGTGATCGAGCTGAAGCTTTCTTT
cdr3_aa: CASRRDRAEAFF
clone_size: -
j_call: TRBJ1-1
d_call: -
v_call: TRBV12-3/TRBV12-4
cdr3_length: 12

cdr3_nt: TGCGCCAGCAGCACCGGACAGGGTTGGAATACGCAGTATTTT
cdr3_aa: CASSTGQGWNTQYF
clone_size: -
j_call: TRBJ2-3
d_call: TRBD1
v_call: TRBV5-1
cdr3_length: 14

cdr3_nt: TGTGCCAGCAACAGTCCCAATCAGCCCCAGCATTTT
cdr3_aa: CASNSPNQPQHF
clone_size: -
j_call: TRBJ1-5
d_call: -
v_call: TRBV6-6
cdr3_length: 12

cdr3_nt: TGCAGTGCTAGATTAGTCGCAGATACGCAGTATTTT
cdr3_aa: CSARLVADTQYF
clone_size: few
j_call: TRBJ2-3
d_call: -
v_call: TRBV20-1
cdr3_length: 12

cdr3_nt: TGTGCCAGCAGCCTCCAAACCAGGCGGCCGACCTACGAGCAGTACTTC
cdr3_aa: CASSLQTRRPTYEQYF
clone_size: -
j_call: TRBJ2-7
d_call: -
v_call: TRBV7-8
cdr3_length: 16

cdr3_nt: TGTGCCAGCAGCCCCAACCCTCCGGGAGGCACGAACACCGGGGAGCTGTTTTTT
cdr3_aa: CASSPNPPGGTNTGELFF
clone_size: -
j_call: TRBJ2-2
d_call: TRBD2
v_call: TRBV4-2
cdr3_length: 18

cdr3_nt: TGTGCCAGCAGCCTAGAGGTCCGTTCACCCCTCCACTTT
cdr3_aa: CASSLEVRSPLHF
clone_size: few
j_call: TRBJ1-6
d_call: -
v_call: TRBV3-1
cdr3_length: 13

cdr3_nt: TGCAGTGTCTCCGGGACTTATACTTACAATGAGCAGTTCTTC
cdr3_aa: CSVSGTYTYNEQFF
clone_size: few
j_call: TRBJ2-1
d_call: -
v_call: TRBV20-1
cdr3_length: 14

cdr3_nt: TGTGCCAGCAGCTTAGTTACGGGTAGCGGGGAGACCCAGTACTTC
cdr3_aa: CASSLVTGSGETQYF
clone_size: few
j_call: TRBJ2-5
d_call: TRBD2
v_call: TRBV7-6
cdr3_length: 15

cdr3_nt: TGTGCCAGCAGCTGGGGACAGGGGGATCAGCCCCAGCATTTT
cdr3_aa: CASSWGQGDQPQHF
clone_size: many
j_call: TRBJ1-5
d_call: TRBD1
v_call: TRBV5-1
cdr3_length: 14

cdr3_nt: TGTGCCAGCAGTTTAGGGGGGGGGCCCTACAATGAGCAGTTCTTC
cdr3_aa: CASSLGGGPYNEQFF
clone_size: many
j_call: TRBJ2-1
d_call: -
v_call: TRBV12-3/TRBV12-4
cdr3_length: 15

cdr3_nt: TGTGCCAGCAGTGAAGCTTACTACGAGCAGTACTTC
cdr3_aa: CASSEAYYEQYF
clone_size: many
j_call: TRBJ2-7
d_call: -
v_call: TRBV6-1
cdr3_length: 12